A single sample is the source of the 24 T cell receptor beta chains below, sequenced in a study of post-analysis software for immune sequencing data. The antigens for these receptors are not known. Unique-molecular-identifier-tagged TCR beta cDNA libraries were used. TCRdb analysed the PCR reads with MiXCR anew, one entry per CDR3 protein. The table records some 260,000 distinct CDR3 sequences, 30% to 45% of them present only once. Study results and limitations: When patients were compared with controls, about 5 TRBV segments were more frequent, TRBV5-6, TRBV5-1 and TRBV20-1 among them.

The material sequenced was blood. The receptors shown here come from a girl aged 10-17 years with multiple sclerosis.

Many counts were recorded for this clonotype. The chain links TRBV5-1 to TRBJ2-5; D not resolved. V gave up 0 bases and J gave up 3 bases, with 6 bases separating them. Germline-derived CDR1 and CDR2 are SGHRS and YFSETQ. The CDR3 has 13 amino acids. The CDR3 protein is CASSLGREETQYF. The DNA of the CDR3 is TGCGCCAGCAGCTTGGGACGGGAAGAGACCCAGTACTTC.

The chain recombines TRBV5-1 with TRBJ2-7, with D perhaps TRBD1 (5 bases). CDR3 size: 16 residues. The V end was cut by 4 bases, the J end by 3 bases, with 20 bases between. Germline V lookup: CDR1 SGHRS, CDR2 YFSETQ. For the CDR3, the DNA is TGCGCCAGCAGCCCATGGGGCCATAAGAGTGGCTACGAGCAGTACTTC. It translates to CASSPWGHKSGYEQYF.

V and J are TRBV15 and TRBJ1-1, with 7 bases identical to TRBD1. Germline-derived CDR1 and CDR2 are LNHNV and YYDKDF (reference sequence). Unmatched junction bases numbered 11, after V lost 3 bases and J lost 4 bases. This CDR3 spans 16 amino acids. CDR3 in amino acids: CATSSKGAGFGTEAFF. CDR3 in DNA: TGTGCCACCAGCAGTAAGGGGGCAGGGTTCGGCACTGAAGCTTTCTTT.

The V call is TRBV20-1, the J call TRBJ2-3, with a tentative D call TRBD1 (5 bases). The CDR3 sequence is 13 residues long. In germline, CDR1 is DFQATT, CDR2 SNEGSKA (reference sequence). Trimming cost V 3 bases and J 7 bases, with 14 bases left between them. The CDR3 loop reads CSASQGSINTQYF. In DNA form, the CDR3 reads TGCAGTGCTAGTCAGGGCAGCATAAATACGCAGTATTTT.

This clonotype was recorded at least ten times. The chain has TRBV12-3 or TRBV12-4 and TRBJ2-3, with unresolved D. V was clipped by 5 bases and J by 6 bases, with 15 bases between them. The CDR3 runs 14 residues. The CDR3 sequence: CASSLPALSDTQYF. In DNA, the CDR3 is TGTGCCAGCAGTCTGCCCGCGTTGAGTGATACGCAGTATTTT.

This rearrangement joins TRBV10-1 to TRBJ2-5; no firm D call. Near its end, the DNA agrees better with TRBJ2-1, so the J call may be wrong. The CDR3 spans 13 residues. The germline gives CDR1 WNHNN, CDR2 SYGVQD (reference sequence). CDR3 DNA sequence: TGCGCCAGCAGTGACGGGCCAACAGAGACCCAGTTCTTC. This codes for CASSDGPTETQFF.

A single count supports this clonotype. The chain employs TRBV20-1 and TRBJ2-2, with TRBD2 identical over 7 bases. The CDR3 length is 14 residues. Germline CDR1 and CDR2: DFQATT and SNEGSKA (reference sequence). J lost 5 bases, V lost 6 bases, and 9 bases had no gene match. The CDR3 spells CSATGEGWTGELFF. Here the CDR3 DNA reads TGCAGTGCCACGGGGGAGGGTTGGACCGGGGAGCTGTTTTTT.

This clonotype has just one count. This may come from a read error, since a much larger clone is one base off. This chain uses TRBV25-1 with TRBJ1-2; 9 bases match TRBD1. The germline V gene has CDR1 MGHDK and CDR2 SYGVNS. V was clipped by 4 bases and J by 10 bases; unmatched bases: 13. The CDR3 is 15 residues long. The CDR3 DNA is TGTGCCAGCAGTGTGGGGGACAGGGCGCGCATCGACTACACCTTC. Amino acid sequence: CASSVGDRARIDYTF.

In the case of this clonotype: A much bigger clone sits one base away, suggesting this may be a read error. The chain combines TRBV28 with TRBJ2-1, with D hard to call. The germline CDR1 and CDR2 sequences are MDHEN and SYDVKM. Trimming left V 7 bases short and J 8 bases short, with 24 bases between. The CDR3 has 16 residues. In DNA, the CDR3 is TGTGCCAGCACCAACGTCGGACCCGGAGTCATAGATGAGCAGTTCTTC. As protein: CASTNVGPGVIDEQFF.

This clonotype was counted at least ten times. This sequence joins TRBV7-9 and TRBJ1-2, with TRBD1 identical over 8 bases. The germline V gene encodes CDR1 SEHNR and CDR2 FQNEAQ (reference sequence). There are 14 residues in the CDR3. V shed 1 base and J 7 bases; nucleotides not matched to a gene: 5. CDR3 DNA sequence: TGTGCCAGCAGCTTAGGCCAGGGGGCCCTTGGCTACACCTTC. Residues: CASSLGQGALGYTF.

Remarks on this clonotype: It may be a read error: a sequence one base away is much more abundant. The chain has TRBV6-1 and TRBJ2-1; possible D gene TRBD2, 6 bases. The last part of the DNA fits TRBJ2-7 better; the J call may be wrong. Germline values: CDR1 MNHNS, CDR2 SASEGT. The CDR3 has 12 amino acids. The CDR3 spells CASEPVGGEQYF. The CDR3 bases are TGTGCCAGTGAACCTGTCGGGGGTGAGCAGTACTTC.

The J gene is TRBJ2-1, the V gene TRBV29-1; D is possibly TRBD2 (5 bases). The V gene lost 1 base and the J gene lost 0 bases, with 10 bases spanning the gap. This CDR3 is built from 15 residues. Germline lookup yields CDR1 SQVTM and CDR2 ANQGSEA. The CDR3 region has the DNA TGCAGCGTTGAAGTATGGGAGAGCTCCTACAATGAGCAGTTCTTC. It is translated as CSVEVWESSYNEQFF.

This clonotype was recorded at least ten times. This chain connects TRBV12-3 or TRBV12-4 to TRBJ1-1; D is ambiguous. V lost 1 base and J 7 bases, leaving 7 bases between the germline ends. This CDR3 spans 12 amino acids. The CDR3 DNA is TGTGCCAGCAGTTTAGTAGGGCTTGAAGCTTTCTTT. It specifies CASSLVGLEAFF.

The chain is built from TRBV7-2 and TRBJ2-7; 9 positions match TRBD1. Gene TRBJ2-5 matches the end of the DNA better, so the J call may be wrong. Germline values: CDR1 SGHTA, CDR2 FQGNSA. CDR3 length: 14 amino acids. The CDR3 protein is CASSRSGQGETQYF. CDR3 sequence (DNA): TGTGCCAGCAGTCGCTCGGGACAGGGTGAGACCCAGTACTTC.

This clonotype turned up a few times. The rearrangement joins TRBV20-1 to TRBJ2-2; D is ambiguous. V lost 5 bases and J 5 bases, leaving 6 bases between the germline ends. This CDR3 has 11 amino acids. Germline assignment: CDR1 DFQATT and CDR2 SNEGSKA (reference sequence). The CDR3: CSAVLTGELFF. As DNA, the CDR3 is TGCAGTGCTGTACTGACCGGGGAGCTGTTTTTT.

Note on this clonotype: This could be a read error, since a much larger clone is one nucleotide away. This chain links TRBV13 with TRBJ2-1, with TRBD2 as a possible D gene (7 bases). The J call may be incorrect, as the DNA end agrees better with TRBJ2-7. Germline loops: CDR1 PRHDT, CDR2 FYEKMQ (reference sequence). The CDR3 is made up of 15 amino acids. The CDR3 loop is CASSFMAGAYNEQYF. The CDR3 DNA follows: TGTGCCAGCAGCTTCATGGCGGGGGCCTACAATGAGCAGTACTTC.

The chain uses TRBV15 and TRBJ1-1, with 10 bases aligning to TRBD1. Germline V gene data show CDR1 as LNHNV and CDR2 as YYDKDF (reference sequence). Germline trimming cut 1 base from V and 3 bases from J; bases unmatched to any gene: 5. CDR3 length: 16 residues. Here the CDR3 DNA reads TGTGCCACCAGCAGAGGCGGACAGGGGGACGACACTGAAGCTTTCTTT. Encoded protein: CATSRGGQGDDTEAFF.

V usage is TRBV28 and J usage is TRBJ2-4; D is uncertain. Germline assignment: CDR1 MDHEN and CDR2 SYDVKM. This CDR3 region has 15 residues. The V gene lost 6 bases and the J gene lost 5 bases, with 17 bases spanning the gap. CDR3 region: CASSSKARTENIQYF. The CDR3 bases are TGTGCCAGCAGCAGCAAAGCGAGGACGGAAAACATTCAGTACTTC.

This clonotype came up many times. V is TRBV20-1 and J is TRBJ2-1; 7 nucleotides agree with TRBD2. Germline V gene data show CDR1 as DFQATT and CDR2 as SNEGSKA (reference sequence). The CDR3 has 14 amino acids. V lost 3 bases and J lost 8; bases outside the gene matches: 10. The CDR3 loop reads CSARAASGTDEQFF. CDR3 bases: TGCAGTGCTAGGGCCGCTAGCGGTACAGATGAGCAGTTCTTC.

This clonotype showed up many times. This sequence joins TRBV11-2 and TRBJ2-1; 12 bases align to TRBD2. The V segment lost 5 bases and the J segment 13 bases; nucleotides outside the gene matches: 12. The germline gives CDR1 SGHAT, CDR2 FQNNGV. CDR3 length: 15 residues. The CDR3 sequence: CASSPRTSGELNQFF. CDR3 nucleotide sequence: TGTGCCAGCAGCCCGCGGACTAGCGGGGAGCTAAATCAGTTCTTC.

This chain links TRBV7-2 with TRBJ1-2; a weak D match, TRBD1 (6 bases). CDR3 length: 15 amino acids. Germline V lookup: CDR1 SGHTA, CDR2 FQGNSA. Between the trimmed V and J ends, which lost 7 bases and 7 bases, there was a span of 22 bases. The CDR3 coding sequence is TGTGCCAGCACCCTCCGAAAGGGGACACCAGCTGGCTACACCTTC. Its protein product is CASTLRKGTPAGYTF.

This clonotype turned up a few times. V is TRBV20-1 and J is TRBJ1-5, with D unresolved. The CDR3 runs to 14 residues. V dropped 0 bases and J dropped 3 bases, with 9 bases sitting between them. CDR1 is DFQATT, CDR2 SNEGSKA, per germline (reference sequence). CDR3 sequence reads: CSARDLVPNQPQHF. CDR3 bases: TGCAGTGCTAGAGATCTCGTACCCAATCAGCCCCAGCATTTT.

This clonotype was counted once. Since a much larger clone is just one base distant, this may be a read error. J is TRBJ1-1 and V is TRBV7-2; 7 nucleotides align to TRBD1. Losses at the gene ends were 3 bases for V and 8 bases for J; bases not matched to a gene: 6. Germline CDR1 reads SGHTA; CDR2 reads FQGNSA. The CDR3 has 13 residues. This CDR3 reads CASSLEGAREAFF. The CDR3 region has the DNA TGTGCCAGCAGCTTGGAGGGGGCGCGGGAAGCTTTCTTT.

This clonotype was counted ten times or more. The V gene is TRBV5-1, the J gene TRBJ1-2, with D uncertain. V gave up 1 base and J gave up 8 bases, with 12 bases separating them. CDR1 and CDR2 from the germline V gene are SGHRS and YFSETQ. This CDR3 region has 13 residues. CDR3 nucleotides: TGCGCCAGCAGCTTGACAGAGCGCTTGGGCTACACCTTC. Translation gives CASSLTERLGYTF.